One sample yielded the 18 T cell receptor beta chains listed below, sequenced in a study of naive and memory T cell subsets. Both TRBC1 and TRBC2 were covered by a beta constant-region primer of two equimolar oligonucleotides. Ligated cDNA was amplified by four rounds of PCR with nested alpha and beta constant-region primers and SP2. TCRdb re-analysed the UMI-ligation and nested PCR reads in MiXCR, keeping a single row per CDR3 protein. This table has over 100,000 distinct CDR3 sequences, just over 35% appearing once. Sample: central memory CD4+ T cells from blood. The receptors originated from a human donor in good health.

The table lists this clonotype with many counts. J is TRBJ2-1 and V is TRBV12-3 or TRBV12-4, with D unresolved. CDR3 size: 13 residues. The V gene lost 6 bases and the J gene lost 15 bases, with 21 bases spanning the gap. The CDR3 region is CASRLRQPPKVFF. In DNA, the CDR3 is TGTGCCAGCAGACTCAGACAACCCCCTAAGGTGTTCTTC.

The chain has TRBV5-1 and TRBJ2-5; 9 nucleotides align to TRBD1. There are 15 residues in the CDR3. V was clipped by 5 bases and J by 5 bases; unmatched bases: 10. CDR1 SGHRS and CDR2 YFSETQ come from the germline V gene. The CDR3 nucleotides are TGCGCCAGCAGGTCCAACAGGGGGCTGGAGGAGACCCAGTACTTC. Translating it yields CASRSNRGLEETQYF.

This clonotype was seen just once. This chain joins TRBV28 and TRBJ2-1; TRBD2 matches 7 bases. The CDR3 has 15 amino acids. V gave up 4 bases and J gave up 4 bases; unmatched junction bases: 7. Germline CDR1 and CDR2: MDHEN and SYDVKM. CDR3 region: CASSWASGPYNEQFF. The CDR3 DNA is TGTGCCAGCAGTTGGGCTAGCGGCCCATACAATGAGCAGTTCTTC.

This clonotype turned up a few times. The gene calls are TRBV18 and TRBJ2-1; D call uncertain. The CDR3 spans 16 residues. With 1 base removed from V and 2 bases from J, the gap between germline ends came to 12 bases. Germline CDR1 KGHSH, CDR2 LQKENI. The CDR3 nucleotides read TGTGCCAGCTCACCACTCTGGCGACAAACCTACAATGAGCAGTTCTTC. This gives the protein CASSPLWRQTYNEQFF.

This sequence joins TRBV18 and TRBJ2-1, with 10 nucleotides matching TRBD2. The CDR3 sequence is 16 residues long. Trimming removed 0 bases from V and 9 bases from J; junction bases left unmatched: 8. Germline V gene lookup returns CDR1 KGHSH and CDR2 LQKENI. CDR3 residues: CASSPPLAGVGSEQFF. For the CDR3, the DNA is TGTGCCAGCTCACCACCGCTAGCGGGAGTGGGTAGTGAGCAGTTCTTC.

In its sample, this clonotype ranks as medium-sized. Here the CDR3 DNA reads TGTGCCAGCAGCCAAACAGGTGGGAGCTGCAATGAGCAGTTCTTC. Its protein is CASSQTGGSCNEQFF. V gene TRBV4-2 combines with J gene TRBJ2-1; the D call may be TRBD1 or TRBD2 (5 bases each). CDR3 length: 15 amino acids. The V gene lost 2 bases and the J gene lost 6 bases, with 14 bases spanning the gap. From germline, CDR1 is LGHNA and CDR2 YNFKEQ.

This clonotype was detected once. This chain links TRBV20-1 with TRBJ2-1; D perhaps matches TRBD1 (6 bases). This CDR3 is built from 18 residues. V shed 0 bases and J shed 2 bases, with 20 bases lying between them. The germline V gene has CDR1 DFQATT and CDR2 SNEGSKA (reference sequence). The CDR3 DNA reads TGCAGTGCTAGAGATCGGTTAGGGGGAGAAGGGGCCTACAATGAGCAGTTCTTC. It yields the protein CSARDRLGGEGAYNEQFF.

The chain has TRBV24-1 and TRBJ2-5; unclear D gene. This CDR3 contains 15 residues. The V end was cut by 4 bases, the J end by 7 bases, with 18 bases between. Germline lookup yields CDR1 KGHDR and CDR2 SFDVKD. CDR3 nucleotides: TGTGCCACCAGTGACCCCGTAGTCGCCATGGGGACCCAGTACTTC. This gives the protein CATSDPVVAMGTQYF.

This clonotype was detected a few times. The gene calls are TRBV7-2 and TRBJ2-3, with 7 bases lining up with TRBD2. Germline V gene lookup returns CDR1 SGHTA and CDR2 FQGNSA. V lost 1 base, J lost 4 bases, and 8 bases stayed unmatched. The length of the CDR3 is 16 residues. CDR3 residues: CASSLGAGVRSDTQYF. The CDR3 DNA reads as TGTGCCAGCAGCTTAGGGGCGGGAGTGAGGTCAGATACGCAGTATTTT.

This clonotype was detected ten times or more. V is TRBV5-4 and J is TRBJ2-5, with D tentatively TRBD1 (5 bases). V lost 0 bases and J lost 3, with 6 bases in between. Per the germline V gene, CDR1 is SGHNT and CDR2 is YYREEE (reference sequence). This CDR3 spans 13 amino acids. CDR3 DNA: TGTGCCAGCAGCTTGGACAGGAAAGAGACCCAGTACTTC. Protein: CASSLDRKETQYF. Together with reference TRBV5-4 and TRBJ2-5, the CDR3 gives the full variable domain: ETGVTQSPTHLIKTRGQQVTLRCSSQSGHNTVSWYQQALGQGPQFIFQYYREEENGRGNFPPRFSGLQFPNYSSELNVNALELDDSALYLCASSLDRKETQYFGPGTRLLVL.

This rearrangement joins TRBV15 to TRBJ2-1; 9 bases line up with TRBD2. This CDR3 is built from 16 residues. Trimming cost V 0 bases and J 9 bases; bases outside gene matches: 9. CDR1 is LNHNV and CDR2 is YYDKDF in the germline V gene (reference sequence). The CDR3 sequence is CATSRDSAGGPVEQFF. CDR3 coding DNA: TGTGCCACCAGCAGAGACTCTGCGGGAGGGCCCGTTGAGCAGTTCTTC.

This clonotype was counted between two and nine times. This chain uses TRBV11-2 with TRBJ2-4; TRBD2 is a possible D gene (7 bases). CDR1 is SGHAT and CDR2 is FQNNGV in the germline V gene. The CDR3 is 17 residues long. V gave up 2 bases and J gave up 3 bases, with 17 bases separating them. The CDR3 here is CASSLLGGGPDKNIQYF. The CDR3 DNA reads as TGTGCCAGCAGCTTACTAGGGGGAGGGCCGGACAAAAACATTCAGTACTTC.

This clonotype turned up a few times. The rearrangement joins TRBV4-1 to TRBJ1-5; possibly TRBD1 for D (6 bases). The V gene lost 0 bases and the J gene lost 5 bases, with 23 bases spanning the gap. The CDR3 runs to 19 residues. Germline V CDR1 and CDR2: MGHRA, YSYEKL. CDR3 nucleotide sequence: TGCGCCAGCAGCCAAGAAAGTTTGGTCGGAGGACAGCTAGATCAGCCCCAGCATTTT. Protein product: CASSQESLVGGQLDQPQHF.

This clonotype was observed at least ten times. As DNA, the CDR3 is TGTGCCAGCACAGACAGGTTGGGCTACACCTTC. Its protein is CASTDRLGYTF. V is TRBV28 and J is TRBJ1-2, with D perhaps matching TRBD1 (6 bases). The germline V gene encodes CDR1 MDHEN and CDR2 SYDVKM. Trimming removed 7 bases from V and 8 bases from J, with 11 bases in between. This CDR3 contains 11 residues.

The CDR3 DNA follows: TGCAGTGCGACAGGGGTGGGACAGGGCTCCTACGAGCAGTACTTC. This sequence encodes CSATGVGQGSYEQYF. The chain recombines TRBV20-1 with TRBJ2-7; 9 bases align to TRBD1. This CDR3 is 15 amino acids long. V shed 6 bases and J 0 bases; nucleotides not matched to a gene: 9. Germline CDR1 is DFQATT and CDR2 is SNEGSKA (reference sequence).

This clonotype appeared many times. J is TRBJ2-1 and V is TRBV9; D gene ambiguous. The germline gives CDR1 SGDLS, CDR2 YYNGEE. Trimming removed 2 bases at V and 2 bases at J, with 5 bases between. The CDR3 length is 13 residues. The DNA for the CDR3 is TGTGCCAGCAGCGTTTCGACCTACAATGAGCAGTTCTTC. Its translation is CASSVSTYNEQFF.

This chain's CDR3 is CASSPARDVGYGYTF. In nucleotides, the CDR3 is TGTGCCAGCTCACCCGCCAGGGATGTTGGCTATGGCTACACCTTC. The J gene is TRBJ1-2, the V gene TRBV18, with D possibly being TRBD1 (5 bases). This CDR3 spans 15 amino acids. Germline CDR1 and CDR2: KGHSH and LQKENI. V lost 3 bases, J lost 4 bases, and 15 bases lay in between. The full variable domain, its missing parts supplied by reference TRBV18 and TRBJ1-2, is NAGVMQNPRHLVRRRGQEARLRCSPMKGHSHVYWYRQLPEEGLKFMVYLQKENIIDESGMPKERFSAEFPKEGPSILRIQQVVRGDSAAYFCASSPARDVGYGYTFGSGTRLTVV.

This clonotype was recorded many times. The chain joins TRBV7-2 to TRBJ2-1; D unclear. With 5 bases removed from V and 4 bases from J, the gap between germline ends came to 12 bases. The CDR3 covers 14 residues. Germline CDR1 SGHTA, CDR2 FQGNSA. In DNA, the CDR3 is TGTGCCAGCAGCCAGGAGTCCGGGTACAATGAGCAGTTCTTC. It yields the protein CASSQESGYNEQFF. Drawing the rest from reference TRBV7-2 and TRBJ2-1, the complete variable domain is GAGVSQSPSNKVTEKGKDVELRCDPISGHTALYWYRQSLGQGLEFLIYFQGNSAPDKSGLPSDRFSAERTGGSVSTLTIQRTQQEDSAVYLCASSQESGYNEQFFGPGTRLTVL.